Below are 16 T cell receptor beta chains sequenced from a single sample in a study of T cells in Graves' hyperthyroidism and ophthalmopathy. Amplification yielded TCR beta CDR3 regions, with RNA transcripts as the source. First-round RT-PCR targeting the TCR CDR3 was performed with the HTBI primer set. TCRdb called the multiplex PCR reads again in MiXCR, with one record for every CDR3 protein. The repertoire has 400,000 or so distinct CDR3 sequences, roughly 15% of them found once; the top ten carry around a fifth. The sample was blood. The receptors come from a woman between 25 and 40 years old with Graves' ophthalmopathy.

This clonotype was observed many times. CDR3 DNA: TGTGCCAGCAGCCCCCTGTTCCGGCCTCCGAACACCGGGGAGCTGTTTTTT. It codes for CASSPLFRPPNTGELFF. This chain uses TRBV13 with TRBJ2-2; D call uncertain. Germline V lookup: CDR1 PRHDT, CDR2 FYEKMQ (reference sequence). CDR3 length: 17 residues. The V gene lost 5 bases and the J gene lost 0 bases, with 16 bases spanning the gap.

This clonotype was recorded many times. V usage is TRBV6-1 and J usage is TRBJ1-1; tentatively, D is TRBD1 (5 bases). V lost 6 bases and J 6 bases, leaving 14 bases between the germline ends. CDR1 MNHNS and CDR2 SASEGT come from the germline V gene. This CDR3 is 13 amino acids long. The CDR3, as DNA: TGTGCCAGCAGGTCCCTAGGGGATTCTGAAGCTTTCTTT. Protein product: CASRSLGDSEAFF.

This clonotype was counted ten times or more. The genes are TRBV2 and TRBJ1-5; D is ambiguous. Per the germline V gene, CDR1 is SNHLY and CDR2 is FYNNEI. This CDR3 spans 13 amino acids. V was clipped by 9 bases and J by 3 bases, with 12 bases between them. The CDR3 reads CASIGETNQPQHF. The CDR3, as DNA: TGTGCCAGTATAGGAGAGACCAATCAGCCCCAGCATTTT.

The V and J genes are TRBV28 and TRBJ2-1; D is perhaps TRBD2 (5 bases). V shed 7 bases and J shed 6 bases, with 16 bases lying between them. Germline V lookup: CDR1 MDHEN, CDR2 SYDVKM. There are 14 residues in the CDR3. The CDR3 DNA follows: TGTGCCAGCAAAAAACACGGAGGTGTCAATGAGCAGTTCTTC. As protein: CASKKHGGVNEQFF.

The chain is built from TRBV19 and TRBJ1-2; D uncertain. The CDR3 totals 15 residues. Germline CDR1 and CDR2: LNHDA and SQIVND (reference sequence). V shed 0 bases and J shed 0 bases, with 8 bases lying between them. The CDR3 loop reads CASSIEADANYGYTF. The DNA of the CDR3 is TGTGCCAGTAGTATAGAGGCGGACGCTAACTATGGCTACACCTTC.

J is TRBJ2-5 and V is TRBV6-1, with unresolved D. The CDR3 spans 14 residues. V dropped 6 bases and J dropped 1 base, with 12 bases sitting between them. In germline, CDR1 is MNHNS, CDR2 SASEGT. In DNA, the CDR3 is TGTGCCAGCAGCAAAGCAGCTGGCCAAGAGACCCAGTACTTC. Translated: CASSKAAGQETQYF.

This sequence joins TRBV20-1 and TRBJ1-3; perhaps TRBD1 as D (5 bases). The CDR3 has 14 amino acids. Germline lookup yields CDR1 DFQATT and CDR2 SNEGSKA (reference sequence). V lost 1 base and J 3 bases, leaving 10 bases between the germline ends. DNA for the CDR3: TGCAGTGCTAGAGGTGGGGGGAATGGAAACACCATATATTTT. Its translation: CSARGGGNGNTIYF.

To note about this clonotype: A much larger clone lies a single base off, so this may be a read error. This chain links TRBV12-3 or TRBV12-4 with TRBJ2-7; 7 bases map to TRBD1. The CDR3 consists of 15 residues. CDR3 DNA: TGTGCCTGCAGTTTAGACAGGGCTGATATGTACGAGCAGTACTTC. It specifies CACSLDRADMYEQYF.

This clonotype has ten or more counts. In DNA, the CDR3 is TGCAGCGTCCCTTGGCCCCCGGGACAGGGGGCAGGGGAGACCCAGTACTTC. It translates to CSVPWPPGQGAGETQYF. The rearrangement links TRBV29-1 to TRBJ2-5; 12 bases line up with TRBD1. V dropped 6 bases and J dropped 5; count of bases not matched to a gene: 16. CDR1 is SQVTM, CDR2 ANQGSEA, per germline. This CDR3 contains 17 residues.

This clonotype was detected many times. The V and J genes are TRBV2 and TRBJ1-6; the match to TRBD1 covers 7 bases. In germline, CDR1 is SNHLY, CDR2 FYNNEI. V lost 2 bases and J lost 3; bases outside the gene matches: 4. This CDR3 is built from 16 residues. This CDR3 reads CASSEKSGGYNSPLHF. The CDR3 DNA reads as TGTGCCAGCAGTGAAAAGTCAGGGGGCTATAATTCACCCCTCCACTTT.

This clonotype showed up many times. J is TRBJ1-4 and V is TRBV18; 8 bases agree with TRBD1. Germline trimming cut 6 bases from V and 8 bases from J; bases unmatched to any gene: 11. The CDR3 consists of 15 residues. Per germline, CDR1 KGHSH and CDR2 LQKENI. Written as DNA, the CDR3 is TGTGCCAGCTCCCCCTCGACAGGGGTACAGGAAAAACTGTTTTTT. As protein: CASSPSTGVQEKLFF.

There are many counts of this clonotype. The chain is built from TRBV7-8 and TRBJ2-5, with D possibly TRBD1 on 5 matching bases. The CDR3 has 13 amino acids. V was shortened by 1 base and J by 5 bases, with 8 bases between the two germline ends. Looked up from germline, CDR1 is SGHVS and CDR2 is FQNEAQ. CDR3 protein: CASSLDNRETQYF. DNA of the CDR3: TGTGCCAGCAGCTTAGACAACAGGGAGACCCAGTACTTC.

This clonotype was seen at least ten times. V is TRBV7-2 and J is TRBJ2-3, with a tentative D call TRBD2 (5 bases). CDR1 and CDR2 from the germline V gene are SGHTA and FQGNSA. The CDR3 is 14 residues long. V lost 5 bases and J lost 3, with 12 bases in between. The CDR3 nucleotides read TGTGCCAGCAGCCGAGCGGACTTTACAGATACGCAGTATTTT. It encodes CASSRADFTDTQYF. Drawing the rest from reference TRBV7-2 and TRBJ2-3, the complete variable domain is GAGVSQSPSNKVTEKGKDVELRCDPISGHTALYWYRQSLGQGLEFLIYFQGNSAPDKSGLPSDRFSAERTGGSVSTLTIQRTQQEDSAVYLCASSRADFTDTQYFGPGTRLTVL.

This clonotype has at least ten counts. This chain joins TRBV2 and TRBJ1-5, with 7 bases aligning to TRBD1. V was pared by 1 base and J by 7 bases, with 13 bases of the junction left unmatched. Germline loops: CDR1 SNHLY, CDR2 FYNNEI. This CDR3 is 17 amino acids long. The CDR3 nucleotides read TGTGCCAGCAGTGAAGGACAGGGCCGGGCAACCCAACAGCCCCAGCATTTT. This gives the protein CASSEGQGRATQQPQHF.

This clonotype was counted many times. V and J are TRBV10-2 and TRBJ2-2, with D possibly matching TRBD2 (6 bases). The germline gives CDR1 WSHSY, CDR2 SAAADI. Trimming stripped 3 bases from V and 5 bases from J, with 13 bases between. The CDR3 extends over 15 amino acids. CDR3 nucleotide sequence: TGCGCCAGCAGTGATACCGGGGGTTGGACCGGGGAGCTGTTTTTT. The encoded protein is CASSDTGGWTGELFF.

This clonotype has a count of ten or more. The chain links TRBV7-2 to TRBJ2-3; D unresolved. This CDR3 contains 16 residues. The V gene lost 5 bases and the J gene lost 4 bases, with 19 bases spanning the gap. CDR1 SGHTA and CDR2 FQGNSA come from the germline V gene. The CDR3, as DNA: TGTGCCAGCAGCCACGGCCGTGGAAGGGATCCAGATACGCAGTATTTT. Translation: CASSHGRGRDPDTQYF.